A single sample is the source of the 18 T cell receptor beta chains below, sequenced in a study of blood T cell repertoires in COVID-19. Clones were read by immunoSEQ multiplex PCR, and TCRdb kept only the in-frame ones, dropping some. The sample gives approximately 240,000 clones, approximately 86% of which show up once; 4.5% to 6% is in the top ten. The sample taken for sequencing was peripheral blood. Receptor source: a woman of 80 years or more with active or convalescent COVID-19.

The gene calls are TRBV6-5 and TRBJ1-2; a possible D gene is TRBD1 (6 bases). Trimming removed 11 bases at V and 4 bases at J, with 23 bases between. The CDR3 runs 15 residues. Germline CDR1 and CDR2: MNHEY and SVGAGI. The CDR3, as DNA: TGTGCCGCAGGGGCTCGGGACACCAGCTTCTATGGCTACACCTTC. It yields the protein CAAGARDTSFYGYTF.

The chain carries TRBV3-1 (or the pseudogene TRBV3-2) and TRBJ1-1, with 7 bases matching TRBD1. Germline V gene lookup returns CDR1 LGHDT and CDR2 YNNKEL (reference sequence). The junction had 5 bases not matched to a gene; V was cut back by 4 bases and J by 3 bases. The CDR3 sequence is 14 residues long. The chain's CDR3 is CASSPRGWDTEAFF. The DNA of the CDR3 is TGTGCCAGCAGCCCCAGGGGGTGGGACACTGAAGCTTTCTTT.

There are a few counts of this clone. This chain joins TRBV18 and TRBJ2-5, with a possible D match to TRBD2 (5 bases). Trimming cost V 3 bases and J 5 bases, with 13 bases left between them. The CDR3 length is 14 residues. From germline, CDR1 is KGHSH and CDR2 LQKENI. In nucleotides, the CDR3 is TGTGCCAGCTCACCTTTCCGGGATCGGGAGACCCAGTACTTC. Protein: CASSPFRDRETQYF.

This CDR3 reads CASSFSKRGSYEQYF. In nucleotides, the CDR3 is TGTGCCAGCAGCTTTTCAAAACGGGGTAGCTACGAGCAGTACTTC. The chain joins TRBV7-9 to TRBJ2-7, with D possibly being TRBD2 (5 bases). Trimming pared 3 bases from V and 3 bases from J, leaving 15 bases between. Germline assignment: CDR1 SEHNR and CDR2 FQNEAQ (reference sequence). CDR3 length: 15 residues. Supplemented by reference TRBV7-9 and TRBJ2-7, the full variable domain reads DTGVSQNPRHKITKRGQNVTFRCDPISEHNRLYWYRQTLGQGPEFLTYFQNEAQLEKSRLLSDRFSAERPKGSFSTLEIQRTEQGDSAMYLCASSFSKRGSYEQYFGPGTRLTVT.

The chain employs TRBV2 and TRBJ1-2; tentatively, D is TRBD1 (6 bases). Germline V gives CDR1 SNHLY, CDR2 FYNNEI. This CDR3 comprises 14 residues. The V end was cut by 5 bases, the J end by 0 bases, with 10 bases between. As DNA, the CDR3 is TGTGCCAGCAGTTTACAGGGAACTAACTATGGCTACACCTTC. Translation gives CASSLQGTNYGYTF.

The chain has TRBV5-1 and TRBJ2-3; D is possibly TRBD2 (5 bases). The CDR3 has 15 residues. Between the trimmed V and J ends, which lost 0 bases and 0 bases, there was a span of 8 bases. The V gene's germline CDR1 is SGHRS and CDR2 YFSETQ. CDR3 nucleotides: TGCGCCAGCAGCTTGGGAGGGATTAGCACAGATACGCAGTATTTT. Translating gives CASSLGGISTDTQYF.

This clone was counted between two and nine times. This chain connects TRBV9 to TRBJ1-1, with a tentative D call TRBD1 (5 bases). The CDR3 loop spans 14 amino acids. V lost 2 bases and J 1 base, leaving 9 bases between the germline ends. Germline CDR1 and CDR2: SGDLS and YYNGEE. CDR3 DNA sequence: TGTGCCAGCAGCGTGATGACAGCGAACACTGAAGCTTTCTTT. As protein: CASSVMTANTEAFF.

Only one count was recorded for this clone. The chain joins TRBV5-1 to TRBJ1-1; no clear D gene. This CDR3 has 14 residues. Germline V gives CDR1 SGHRS, CDR2 YFSETQ. V was shortened by 5 bases and J by 0 bases, with 11 bases between the two germline ends. CDR3 protein: CASSQNTVNTEAFF. DNA for the CDR3: TGCGCCAGCAGTCAAAATACAGTGAACACTGAAGCTTTCTTT. The complete variable domain, with remaining parts taken from reference TRBV5-1 and TRBJ1-1, reads KAGVTQTPRYLIKTRGQQVTLSCSPISGHRSVSWYQQTPGQGLQFLFEYFSETQRNKGNFPGRFSGRQFSNSRSEMNVSTLELGDSALYLCASSQNTVNTEAFFGQGTRLTVV.

V is TRBV5-4 and J is TRBJ1-2; 8 nucleotides agree with TRBD1. This CDR3 region has 16 residues. Per germline, CDR1 SGHNT and CDR2 YYREEE (reference sequence). Trimming cost V 5 bases and J 0 bases; bases outside gene matches: 9. For the CDR3, the DNA is TGTGCCAGCAGTTTAGGACAGGGCGCCTCTAACTATGGCTACACCTTC. Translation gives CASSLGQGASNYGYTF.

This clone appeared a few times. The chain couples TRBV3-1 (or the pseudogene TRBV3-2) to TRBJ2-5; 14 nucleotides agree with TRBD2. J lost 3 bases, V lost 3 bases, and 3 bases had no gene match. CDR3 length equals 16 residues. Germline V CDR1 and CDR2: LGHDT, YNNKEL (reference sequence). The CDR3 nucleotides are TGTGCCAGCAGCCACCTGGGACTAGCGGGAGAAGAGACCCAGTACTTC. Translation: CASSHLGLAGEETQYF.

The V and J genes are TRBV28 and TRBJ2-3, with D possibly matching TRBD1 (6 bases). Germline V CDR1 and CDR2: MDHEN, SYDVKM. CDR3 size: 16 residues. V lost 7 bases to trimming and J lost 3 bases, with 20 bases between them. The CDR3 bases are TGTGCCAGCACGATAAAAGGGGGATCGGCGACAGATACGCAGTATTTT. It encodes CASTIKGGSATDTQYF. Complete variable domain (other parts from reference TRBV28 and TRBJ2-3): DVKVTQSSRYLVKRTGEKVFLECVQDMDHENMFWYRQDPGLGLRLIYFSYDVKMKEKGDIPEGYSVSREKKERFSLILESASTNQTSMYLCASTIKGGSATDTQYFGPGTRLTVL.

V usage is TRBV11-2 and J usage is TRBJ2-7; the match to TRBD1 covers 9 bases. The germline CDR1 and CDR2 sequences are SGHAT and FQNNGV. The CDR3 spans 15 residues. J gave up 7 bases and V 5 bases, and 12 bases lay outside the gene matches. The CDR3 sequence is CASSLPQGASSEQYF. The CDR3 nucleotides read TGTGCCAGCAGCCTACCACAGGGGGCATCTTCGGAGCAGTACTTC.

Only a few counts were recorded for this clone. The chain uses TRBV28 and TRBJ1-2, with D possibly being TRBD1 (6 bases). The germline V gene encodes CDR1 MDHEN and CDR2 SYDVKM. CDR3 length equals 14 residues. Trimming stripped 6 bases from V and 4 bases from J, with 15 bases between. CDR3 loop: CASRRTASGYGYTF. Here the CDR3 DNA reads TGTGCCAGCAGGCGGACAGCCTCCGGCTATGGCTACACCTTC.

The chain couples TRBV2 to TRBJ1-1, with 8 bases matching TRBD1. The V gene end was trimmed by 5 bases and the J gene end by 4 bases; junction bases not matched to a gene: 3. The germline CDR1 and CDR2 sequences are SNHLY and FYNNEI. This CDR3 contains 13 residues. This CDR3 reads CASSYTGGTEAFF. CDR3 sequence (DNA): TGTGCCAGCAGTTACACAGGGGGCACTGAAGCTTTCTTT.

Only one count was recorded for this clone. V gene TRBV28 combines with J gene TRBJ1-2; TRBD1 matches at 8 bases. This CDR3 comprises 15 residues. J gave up 4 bases and V 1 base, and 5 bases lay outside the gene matches. Germline V CDR1 and CDR2: MDHEN, SYDVKM. In nucleotides, the CDR3 is TGTGCCAGCAGTTTATTAACAGGGGGGGTCTATGGCTACACCTTC. Encoded protein: CASSLLTGGVYGYTF.

CDR3 loop: CSASGFRDNPYEQYF. CDR3 nucleotide sequence: TGCAGTGCTAGTGGGTTTAGAGACAACCCCTACGAGCAGTACTTC. The rearrangement joins TRBV20-1 to TRBJ2-7; D gene ambiguous. V lost 3 bases and J 2 bases, leaving 17 bases between the germline ends. Germline-derived CDR1 and CDR2 are DFQATT and SNEGSKA (reference sequence). The CDR3 has 15 amino acids.

The chain carries TRBV19 and TRBJ2-7; 15 bases line up with TRBD2. Trimming removed 4 bases from V and 2 bases from J; junction bases left unmatched: 9. This CDR3 spans 18 amino acids. Germline loops: CDR1 LNHDA, CDR2 SQIVND (reference sequence). The CDR3 spells CASSTRTSGRAGTYEQYF. DNA for the CDR3: TGTGCCAGTAGTACCAGGACTAGCGGGAGGGCCGGCACCTACGAGCAGTACTTC.

This sequence joins TRBV6-6 and TRBJ1-5, with D possibly matching TRBD1 (5 bases). The ends were cut back, 8 bases at V and 3 bases at J, with 14 bases in the middle. The length of the CDR3 is 14 residues. Looked up from germline, CDR1 is MNHNY and CDR2 is SVGAGI (reference sequence). The CDR3 nucleotides are TGTGCCAGCCGGAGGGGCCGGAACAATCAGCCCCAGCATTTT. Residues: CASRRGRNNQPQHF.